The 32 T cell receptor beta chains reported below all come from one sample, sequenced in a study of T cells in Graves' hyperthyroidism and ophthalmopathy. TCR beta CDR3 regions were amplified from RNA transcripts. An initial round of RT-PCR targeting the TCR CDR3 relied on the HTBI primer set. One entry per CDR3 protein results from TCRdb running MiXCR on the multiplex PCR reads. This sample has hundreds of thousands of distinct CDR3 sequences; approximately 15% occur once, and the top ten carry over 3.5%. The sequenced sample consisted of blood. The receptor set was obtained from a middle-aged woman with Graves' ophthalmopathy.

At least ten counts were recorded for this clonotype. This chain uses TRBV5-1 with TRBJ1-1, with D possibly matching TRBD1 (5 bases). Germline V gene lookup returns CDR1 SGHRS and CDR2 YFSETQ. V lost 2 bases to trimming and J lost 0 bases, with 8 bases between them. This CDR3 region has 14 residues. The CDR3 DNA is TGCGCCAGCAGCTTCACAGGACTGAACACTGAAGCTTTCTTT. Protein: CASSFTGLNTEAFF.

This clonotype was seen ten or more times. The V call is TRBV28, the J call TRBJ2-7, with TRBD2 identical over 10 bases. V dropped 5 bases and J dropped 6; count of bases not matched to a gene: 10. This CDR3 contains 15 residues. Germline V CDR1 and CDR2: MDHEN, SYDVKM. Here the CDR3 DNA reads TGTGCCAGCAGTCAAAGACTAGCGGGCTCCCCCGAGCAGTACTTC. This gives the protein CASSQRLAGSPEQYF.

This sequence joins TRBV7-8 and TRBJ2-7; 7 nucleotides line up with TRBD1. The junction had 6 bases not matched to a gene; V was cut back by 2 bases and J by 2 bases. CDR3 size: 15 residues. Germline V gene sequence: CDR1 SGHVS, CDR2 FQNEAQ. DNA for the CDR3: TGTGCCAGCAGCTTACGCCCAGGGGGTACCTACGAGCAGTACTTC. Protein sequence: CASSLRPGGTYEQYF.

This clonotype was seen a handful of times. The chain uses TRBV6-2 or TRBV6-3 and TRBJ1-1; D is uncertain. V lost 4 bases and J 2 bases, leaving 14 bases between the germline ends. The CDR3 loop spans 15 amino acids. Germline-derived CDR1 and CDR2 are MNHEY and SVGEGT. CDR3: CASSSPRESNTEAFF. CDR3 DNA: TGTGCCAGCAGTTCCCCGAGGGAAAGTAACACTGAAGCTTTCTTT.

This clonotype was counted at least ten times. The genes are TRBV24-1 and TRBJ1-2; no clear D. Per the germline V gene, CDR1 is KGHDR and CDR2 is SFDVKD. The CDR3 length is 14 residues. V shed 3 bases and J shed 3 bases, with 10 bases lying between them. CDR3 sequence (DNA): TGTGCCACCAGTGATCCCGACATCTACTATGGCTACACCTTC. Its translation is CATSDPDIYYGYTF.

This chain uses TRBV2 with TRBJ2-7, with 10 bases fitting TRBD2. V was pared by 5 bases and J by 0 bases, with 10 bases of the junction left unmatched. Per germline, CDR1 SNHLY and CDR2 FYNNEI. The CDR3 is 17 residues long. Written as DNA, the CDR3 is TGTGCCAGCAGTCGGGCTAGCGGGAGCATTAGCTCCTACGAGCAGTACTTC. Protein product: CASSRASGSISSYEQYF.

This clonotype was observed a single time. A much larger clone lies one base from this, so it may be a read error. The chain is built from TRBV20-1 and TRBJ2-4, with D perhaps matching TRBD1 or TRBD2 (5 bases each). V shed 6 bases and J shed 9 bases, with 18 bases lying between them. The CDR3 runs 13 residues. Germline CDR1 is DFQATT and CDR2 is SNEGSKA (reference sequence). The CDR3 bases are TGCAGTGCCGCGTTCGAACAGAGGGGCATTCAGTACTTC. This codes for CSAAFEQRGIQYF.

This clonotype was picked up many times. The CDR3 protein is CASQTGTGINQPQHF. CDR3 sequence (DNA): TGTGCCAGCCAGACCGGGACAGGGATCAATCAGCCCCAGCATTTT. This chain joins TRBV5-5 and TRBJ1-5, with 9 bases lining up with TRBD1. Germline CDR1 reads SGHKS; CDR2 reads YYEKEE (reference sequence). The V gene end was trimmed by 7 bases and the J gene end by 3 bases; junction bases not matched to a gene: 8. CDR3 length: 15 amino acids. Drawing the rest from reference TRBV5-5 and TRBJ1-5, the complete variable domain is DAGVTQSPTHLIKTRGQQVTLRCSPISGHKSVSWYQQVLGQGPQFIFQYYEKEERGRGNFPDRFSARQFPNYSSELNVNALLLGDSALYLCASQTGTGINQPQHFGDGTRLSIL.

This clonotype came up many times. The DNA for the CDR3 is TGTGCCAGCAGTTTCGACAGGGATGGATTGAACACCGGGGAGCTGTTTTTT. It is translated as CASSFDRDGLNTGELFF. This chain uses TRBV2 with TRBJ2-2; 7 nucleotides align to TRBD1. The CDR3 extends over 17 amino acids. CDR1 is SNHLY and CDR2 is FYNNEI in the germline V gene. V dropped 5 bases and J dropped 1; count of bases not matched to a gene: 10.

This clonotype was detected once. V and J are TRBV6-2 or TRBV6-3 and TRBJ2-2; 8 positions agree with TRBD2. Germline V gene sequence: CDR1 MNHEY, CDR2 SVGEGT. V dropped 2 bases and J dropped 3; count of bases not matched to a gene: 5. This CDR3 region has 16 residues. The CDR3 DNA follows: TGTGCCAGCAGTTACCCTGGACTAGCTCACACCGGGGAGCTGTTTTTT. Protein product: CASSYPGLAHTGELFF.

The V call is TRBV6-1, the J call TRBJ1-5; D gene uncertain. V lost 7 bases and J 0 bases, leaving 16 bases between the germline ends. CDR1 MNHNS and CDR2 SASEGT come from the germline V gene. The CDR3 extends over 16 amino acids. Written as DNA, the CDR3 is TGTGCCAGCACCTGGAGCCGGGGTGTTAGCAATCAGCCCCAGCATTTT. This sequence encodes CASTWSRGVSNQPQHF.

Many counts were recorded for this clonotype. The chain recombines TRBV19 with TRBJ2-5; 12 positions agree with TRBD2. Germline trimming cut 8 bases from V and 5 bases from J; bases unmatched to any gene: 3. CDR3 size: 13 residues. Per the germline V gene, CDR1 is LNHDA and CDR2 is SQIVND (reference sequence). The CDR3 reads CASGTSGRETQYF. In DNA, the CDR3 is TGTGCCAGTGGAACTAGCGGGAGGGAGACCCAGTACTTC. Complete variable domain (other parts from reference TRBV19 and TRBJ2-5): DGGITQSPKYLFRKEGQNVTLSCEQNLNHDAMYWYRQDPGQGLRLIYYSQIVNDFQKGDIAEGYSVSREKKESFPLTVTSAQKNPTAFYLCASGTSGRETQYFGPGTRLLVL.

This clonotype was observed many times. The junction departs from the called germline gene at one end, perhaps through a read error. CDR3 nucleotides: TGTGCCAGCAGTGAAGCGTCGGCTAACTATGGCTACTCCTTC. Its protein is CASSEASANYGYSF. V gene TRBV6-1 combines with J gene TRBJ1-2, with D hard to call. The CDR3 extends over 14 amino acids. Germline V gene sequence: CDR1 MNHNS, CDR2 SASEGT.

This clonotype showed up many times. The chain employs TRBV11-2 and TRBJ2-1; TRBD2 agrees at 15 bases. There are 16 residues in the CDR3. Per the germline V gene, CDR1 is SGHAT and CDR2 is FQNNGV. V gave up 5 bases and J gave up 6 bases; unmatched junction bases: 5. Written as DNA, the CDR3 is TGTGCCAGCAGCCCATGGACTAGCGGGAGGGCCAATGAGCAGTTCTTC. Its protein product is CASSPWTSGRANEQFF.

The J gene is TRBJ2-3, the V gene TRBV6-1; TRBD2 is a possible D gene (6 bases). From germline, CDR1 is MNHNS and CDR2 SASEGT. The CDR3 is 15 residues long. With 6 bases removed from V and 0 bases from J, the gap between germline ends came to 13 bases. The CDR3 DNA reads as TGTGCCAGCAGCCGGGAGTGGGTTAGCACAGATACGCAGTATTTT. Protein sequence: CASSREWVSTDTQYF.

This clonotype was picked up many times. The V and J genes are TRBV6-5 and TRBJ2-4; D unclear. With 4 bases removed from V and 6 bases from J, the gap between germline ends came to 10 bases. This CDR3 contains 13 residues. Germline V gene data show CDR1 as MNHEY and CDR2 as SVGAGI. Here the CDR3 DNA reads TGTGCCAGCAGTTCCCCCTCGAGAAACATTCAGTACTTC. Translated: CASSSPSRNIQYF.

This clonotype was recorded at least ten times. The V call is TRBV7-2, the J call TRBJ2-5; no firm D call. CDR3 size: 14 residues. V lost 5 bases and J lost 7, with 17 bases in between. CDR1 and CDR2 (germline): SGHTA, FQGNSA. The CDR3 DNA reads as TGTGCCAGCAGCCCCGGGCCTACCAAGGGGACCCAGTACTTC. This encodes CASSPGPTKGTQYF.

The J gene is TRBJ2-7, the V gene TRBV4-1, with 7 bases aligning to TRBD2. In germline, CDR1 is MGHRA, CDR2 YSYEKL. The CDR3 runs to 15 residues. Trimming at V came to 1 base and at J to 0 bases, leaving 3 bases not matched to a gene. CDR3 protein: CASSQVWTSSYEQYF. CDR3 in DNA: TGCGCCAGCAGCCAAGTCTGGACTAGCTCCTACGAGCAGTACTTC.

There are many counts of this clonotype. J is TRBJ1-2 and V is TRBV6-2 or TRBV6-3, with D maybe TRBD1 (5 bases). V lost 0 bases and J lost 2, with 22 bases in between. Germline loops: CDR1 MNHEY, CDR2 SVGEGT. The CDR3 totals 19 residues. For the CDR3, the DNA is TGTGCCAGCAGTTACTCTCAGTGGGGCGGTAAACTTTTAAACTATGGCTACACCTTC. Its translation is CASSYSQWGGKLLNYGYTF.

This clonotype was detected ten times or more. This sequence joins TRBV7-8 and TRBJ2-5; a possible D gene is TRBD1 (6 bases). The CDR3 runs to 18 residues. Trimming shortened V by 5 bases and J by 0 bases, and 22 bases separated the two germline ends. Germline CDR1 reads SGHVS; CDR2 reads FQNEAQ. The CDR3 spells CASSDNIWIRGHQETQYF. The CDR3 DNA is TGTGCCAGCAGCGATAACATTTGGATCAGGGGCCACCAAGAGACCCAGTACTTC.

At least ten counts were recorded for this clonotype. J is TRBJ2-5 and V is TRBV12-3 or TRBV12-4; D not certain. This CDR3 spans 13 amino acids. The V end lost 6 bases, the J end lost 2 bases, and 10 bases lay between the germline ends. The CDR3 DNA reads TGTGCCAGCAGCCTGGGAATGCAAGAGACCCAGTACTTC. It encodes CASSLGMQETQYF.

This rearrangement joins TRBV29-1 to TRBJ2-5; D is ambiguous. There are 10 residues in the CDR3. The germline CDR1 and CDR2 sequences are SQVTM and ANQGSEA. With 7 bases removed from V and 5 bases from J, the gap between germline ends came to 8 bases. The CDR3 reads CSAWFETQYF. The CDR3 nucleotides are TGCAGCGCTTGGTTCGAGACCCAGTACTTC.

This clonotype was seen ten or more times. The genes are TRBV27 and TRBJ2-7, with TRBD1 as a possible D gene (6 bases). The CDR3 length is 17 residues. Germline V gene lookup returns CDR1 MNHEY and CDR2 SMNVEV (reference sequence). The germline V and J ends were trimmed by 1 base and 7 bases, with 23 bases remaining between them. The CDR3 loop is CASSLYSQITGSGEQYF. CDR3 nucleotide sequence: TGTGCCAGCAGTTTATACTCCCAGATTACAGGGTCGGGGGAGCAGTACTTC.

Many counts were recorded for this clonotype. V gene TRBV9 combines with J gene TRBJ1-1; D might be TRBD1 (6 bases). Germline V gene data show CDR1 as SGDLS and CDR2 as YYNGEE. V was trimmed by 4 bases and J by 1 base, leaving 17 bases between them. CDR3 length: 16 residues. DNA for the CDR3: TGTGCCAGCAGCCGCACAGGGATCATGAGGAACACTGAAGCTTTCTTT. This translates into CASSRTGIMRNTEAFF.

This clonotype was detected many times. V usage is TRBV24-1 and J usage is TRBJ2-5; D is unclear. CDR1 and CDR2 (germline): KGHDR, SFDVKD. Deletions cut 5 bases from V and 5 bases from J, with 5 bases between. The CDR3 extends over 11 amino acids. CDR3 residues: CATSVGETQYF. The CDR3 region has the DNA TGTGCCACCAGTGTTGGGGAGACCCAGTACTTC.

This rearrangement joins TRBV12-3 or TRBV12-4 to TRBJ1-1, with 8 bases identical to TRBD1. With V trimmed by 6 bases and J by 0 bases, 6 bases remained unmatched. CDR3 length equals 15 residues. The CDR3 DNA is TGTGCCAGCAGCTACAGGGACAGGATGAACACTGAAGCTTTCTTT. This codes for CASSYRDRMNTEAFF.

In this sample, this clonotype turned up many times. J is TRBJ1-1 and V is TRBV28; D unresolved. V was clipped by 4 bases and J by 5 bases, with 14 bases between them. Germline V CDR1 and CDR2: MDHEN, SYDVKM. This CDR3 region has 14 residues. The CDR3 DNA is TGTGCCAGCAGTTCCGGTTTTGGTCGGACTGAAGCTTTCTTT. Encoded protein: CASSSGFGRTEAFF.

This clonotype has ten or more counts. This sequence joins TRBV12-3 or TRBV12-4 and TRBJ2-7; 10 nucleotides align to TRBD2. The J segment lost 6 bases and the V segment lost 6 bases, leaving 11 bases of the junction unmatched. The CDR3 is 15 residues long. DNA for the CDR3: TGTGCCAGCAGGCCTACAGCGGGAGGGCCGGGCGAGCAGTACTTC. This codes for CASRPTAGGPGEQYF.

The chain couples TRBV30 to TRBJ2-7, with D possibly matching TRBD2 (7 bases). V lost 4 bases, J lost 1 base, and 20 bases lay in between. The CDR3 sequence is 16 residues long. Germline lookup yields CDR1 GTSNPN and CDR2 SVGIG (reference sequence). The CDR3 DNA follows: TGTGCCTGGACCCAAAGGGGGGGGGCAGGATCCTACGAGCAGTACTTC. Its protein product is CAWTQRGGAGSYEQYF.

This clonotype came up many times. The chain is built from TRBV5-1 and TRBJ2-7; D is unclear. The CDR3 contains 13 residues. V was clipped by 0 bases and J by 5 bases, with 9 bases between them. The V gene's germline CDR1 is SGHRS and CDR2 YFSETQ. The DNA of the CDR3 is TGCGCCAGCAGCTTGGAAGGTTCGAACGAGCAGTACTTC. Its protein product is CASSLEGSNEQYF. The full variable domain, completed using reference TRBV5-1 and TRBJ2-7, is KAGVTQTPRYLIKTRGQQVTLSCSPISGHRSVSWYQQTPGQGLQFLFEYFSETQRNKGNFPGRFSGRQFSNSRSEMNVSTLELGDSALYLCASSLEGSNEQYFGPGTRLTVT.

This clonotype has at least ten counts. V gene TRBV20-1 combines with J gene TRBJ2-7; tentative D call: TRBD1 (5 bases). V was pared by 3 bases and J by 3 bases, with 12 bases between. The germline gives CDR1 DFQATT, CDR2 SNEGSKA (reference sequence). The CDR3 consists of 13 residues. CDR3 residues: CSASNPDSYEQYF. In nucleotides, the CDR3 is TGCAGTGCTAGCAATCCTGACAGCTACGAGCAGTACTTC.

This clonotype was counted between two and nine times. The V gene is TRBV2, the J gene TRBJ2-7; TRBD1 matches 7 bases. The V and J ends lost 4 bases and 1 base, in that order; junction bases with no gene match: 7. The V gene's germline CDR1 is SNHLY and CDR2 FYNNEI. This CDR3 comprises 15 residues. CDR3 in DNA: TGTGCCAGCAGTGGTGGGACAGAAGAATCCTACGAGCAGTACTTC. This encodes CASSGGTEESYEQYF.